This T cell receptor beta chain is from a study of cytomegalovirus exposure and HLA in healthy donors. Whole-study findings and limits: An observed cluster of highly shared sequence variants was recorded as a likely sequencing artifact. Most observed TCR sequences were rare, whereas some public TCRs were detected in many donors. When analyzed later, a missense DCLRE1C variant was found to be linked to TCR beta V- and J-gene trimming.

On this clone: The antigen remains undetermined.

The CDR3 contains 15 residues. Germline V gene data show CDR1 as MNHNS and CDR2 as SASEGT. Unmatched junction bases numbered 8, after V lost 6 bases and J lost 4 bases. 13 Jbeta primers and 60 Vbeta primers were used for the PCR. Original processing methods: Around 10 million of the 80 million or so unique TCR beta chains counted in a later analysis were shared. The repertoire was sequenced with immunoSEQ multiplex PCR; TCRdb's copy has only in-frame clones and lacks some. The DNA was the basis for D and trimming; V, J and clone size are from that table. The sample contains about 86,000 clones, around 71% of which appear only once.

The chain has TRBV6-1 and TRBJ1-2; 10 bases are a match to TRBD1. The specimen was PBMCs. This TCR was recovered from a man between 60 and 75 years old in good health and CMV-seronegative. The CDR3 DNA reads as TGTGCCAGCAGGGGGACAGGGGAGGTCGGCTATGGCTACACCTTC. It codes for CASRGTGEVGYGYTF.